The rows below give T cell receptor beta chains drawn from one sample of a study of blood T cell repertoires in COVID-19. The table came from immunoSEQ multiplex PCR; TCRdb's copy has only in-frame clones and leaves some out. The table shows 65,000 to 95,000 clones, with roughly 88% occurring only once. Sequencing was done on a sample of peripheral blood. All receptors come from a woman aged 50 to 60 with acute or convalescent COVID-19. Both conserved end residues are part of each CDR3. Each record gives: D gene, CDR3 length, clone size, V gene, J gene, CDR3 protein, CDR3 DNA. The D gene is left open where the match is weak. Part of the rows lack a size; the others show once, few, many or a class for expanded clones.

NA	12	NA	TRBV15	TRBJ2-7	CATSRDGRPSDF	TGTGCCACCAGCAGAGATGGCAGGCCCTCGGACTTC
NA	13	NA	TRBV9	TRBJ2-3	CASSIHIAETQYF	TGTGCCAGCAGCATTCATATAGCGGAAACGCAGTATTTT
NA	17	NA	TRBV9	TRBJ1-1	CASSVVGSGLGEAEAFF	TGTGCCAGCAGCGTAGTGGGGTCAGGACTAGGGGAGGCTGAAGCTTTCTTT
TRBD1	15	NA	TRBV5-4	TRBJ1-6	CASSSGTDYNSPLHF	TGTGCCAGCAGCTCTGGGACAGATTATAATTCACCCCTCCACTTT
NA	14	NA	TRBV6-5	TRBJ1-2	CASRARQENYGYTF	TGTGCCAGCAGGGCCAGACAGGAGAACTATGGCTACACCTTC
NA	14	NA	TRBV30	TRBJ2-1	CAWSLGTYYNEQFF	TGTGCCTGGAGCCTCGGGACTTACTACAATGAGCAGTTCTTC
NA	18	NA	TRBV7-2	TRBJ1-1	CASSSRTVGRQVSGEAFF	TGTGCCAGCAGCTCCCGTACCGTAGGGAGACAAGTCTCTGGTGAAGCTTTCTTT
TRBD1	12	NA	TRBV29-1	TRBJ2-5	CSGGRGQETQYF	TGCAGCGGGGGCAGGGGGCAAGAGACCCAGTACTTC
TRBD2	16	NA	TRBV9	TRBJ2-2	CASSPTGLANTGELFF	TGTGCCAGCAGCCCCACGGGACTAGCGAACACCGGGGAGCTGTTTTTT
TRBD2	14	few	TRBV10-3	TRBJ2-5	CAIGGPSGVETQYF	TGTGCCATCGGAGGACCTAGCGGGGTAGAGACCCAGTACTTC
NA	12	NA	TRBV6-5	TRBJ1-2	CASKAGAYGYTF	TGTGCCAGCAAAGCGGGCGCATATGGCTACACCTTC
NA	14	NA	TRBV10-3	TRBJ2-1	CAISDGQRYNEQFF	TGTGCCATCAGTGACGGACAGCGCTACAATGAGCAGTTCTTC
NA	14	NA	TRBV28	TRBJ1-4	CASSTPGGDEKLFF	TGTGCCAGCAGTACCCCGGGTGGAGATGAAAAACTGTTTTTT
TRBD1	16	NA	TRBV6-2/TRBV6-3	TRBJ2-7	CASSSYPGQGLYEQYF	TGTGCCAGCAGTAGCTACCCGGGACAGGGGTTGTACGAGCAGTACTTC
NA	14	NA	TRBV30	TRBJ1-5	CAWSPRRGNQPQHF	TGTGCCTGGAGTCCCCGGAGAGGCAATCAGCCCCAGCATTTT
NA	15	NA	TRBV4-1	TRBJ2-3	CASSQEQDNTDTQYF	TGCGCCAGCAGCCAAGAGCAGGACAACACAGATACGCAGTATTTT
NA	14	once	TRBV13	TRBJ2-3	CASSSSGSTDTQYF	TGTGCCAGCAGCTCAAGCGGTAGCACAGATACGCAGTATTTT
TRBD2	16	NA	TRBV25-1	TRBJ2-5	CASSELGAGGQETQYF	TGTGCCAGCAGTGAATTGGGTGCGGGAGGGCAAGAGACCCAGTACTTC
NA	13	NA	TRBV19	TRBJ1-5	CASSIGADQPQHF	TGTGCCAGTAGTATAGGGGCAGATCAGCCCCAGCATTTT
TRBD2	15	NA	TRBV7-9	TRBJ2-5	CASSLAGGRRETQYF	TGTGCCAGCAGCTTAGCGGGCGGGAGAAGAGAGACCCAGTACTTC
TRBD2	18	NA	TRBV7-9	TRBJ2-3	CASSLIDRAGERTDTQYF	TGTGCCAGCAGCTTGATCGACCGAGCGGGGGAGAGGACAGATACGCAGTATTTT
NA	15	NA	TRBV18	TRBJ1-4	CASSPGGAGNEKLFF	TGTGCCAGCTCACCGGGAGGGGCAGGGAATGAAAAACTGTTTTTT
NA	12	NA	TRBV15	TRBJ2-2	CATSRDGRRLFF	TGTGCCACCAGCAGAGATGGGCGAAGGCTGTTTTTT
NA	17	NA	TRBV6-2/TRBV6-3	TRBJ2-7	CASSYSIGRADNYEQYF	TGTGCCAGCAGTTACTCGATTGGCAGGGCGGATAACTACGAGCAGTACTTC
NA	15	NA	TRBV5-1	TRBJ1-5	CASSLYPGTQEAQHF	TGCGCCAGCAGCTTGTACCCGGGAACGCAAGAGGCCCAGCATTTT
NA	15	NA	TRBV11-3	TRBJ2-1	CASSFGTPIYNEQFF	TGTGCCAGCAGCTTTGGGACACCTATCTACAATGAGCAGTTCTTC
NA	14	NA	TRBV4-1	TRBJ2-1	CASSLKTGTTEQFF	TGCGCCAGCAGCCTCAAAACCGGGACAACGGAGCAGTTCTTC
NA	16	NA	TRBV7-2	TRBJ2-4	CASSLGTSLSQNIQYF	TGTGCCAGCAGCTTAGGTACTTCTCTCTCCCAAAACATTCAGTACTTC
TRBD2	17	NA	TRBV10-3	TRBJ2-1	CAVRTEIAGVTYNEQFF	TGTGCCGTGCGGACCGAGATAGCGGGGGTCACCTACAATGAGCAGTTCTTC
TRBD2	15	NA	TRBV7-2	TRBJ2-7	CASSPVAGGFYEQYF	TGTGCCAGCAGCCCGGTAGCGGGAGGGTTCTACGAGCAGTACTTC
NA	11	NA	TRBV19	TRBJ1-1	CASSSQGRAFF	TGTGCCAGTAGTAGCCAGGGGAGAGCTTTCTTT
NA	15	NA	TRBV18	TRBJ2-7	CASSPQRQSPYEQYF	TGTGCCAGCTCACCACAGAGACAGTCCCCCTACGAGCAGTACTTC
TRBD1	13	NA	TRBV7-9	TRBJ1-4	CASSPDRVGKLFF	TGTGCCAGCAGCCCGGACAGGGTAGGAAAACTGTTTTTT
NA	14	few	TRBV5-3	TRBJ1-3	CARSLRSGGNTIYF	TGTGCCAGAAGCTTAAGGTCAGGCGGAAACACCATATATTTT
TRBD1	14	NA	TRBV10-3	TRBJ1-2	CAISDRTGGDGYTF	TGTGCCATCAGTGACCGTACAGGGGGCGATGGCTACACCTTC
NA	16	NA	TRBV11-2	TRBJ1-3	CASSLGQLTSGNTIYF	TGTGCCAGCAGCTTAGGACAGCTAACCTCTGGAAACACCATATATTTT
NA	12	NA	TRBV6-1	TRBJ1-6	CASAGPNSPLHF	TGTGCCAGCGCGGGACCAAATTCACCCCTCCACTTT
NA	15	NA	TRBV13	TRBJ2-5	CASSLNAAYQETQYF	TGTGCCAGCAGCTTAAACGCAGCGTACCAAGAGACCCAGTACTTC
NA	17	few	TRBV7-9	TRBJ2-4	CASSLSLVIEAKNIQYF	TGTGCCAGCAGCTTATCCCTAGTCATCGAAGCCAAAAACATTCAGTACTTC
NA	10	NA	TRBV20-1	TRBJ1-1	CTTAGFEAFF	TGCACGACGGCAGGGTTTGAAGCTTTCTTT
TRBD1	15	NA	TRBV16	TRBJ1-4	CASSQPGQGRRKLFF	TGTGCCAGCAGCCAACCGGGACAGGGGAGGCGAAAACTGTTTTTT
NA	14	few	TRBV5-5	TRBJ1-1	CASSLVQKNTEAFF	TGTGCCAGCAGCTTGGTACAAAAGAACACTGAAGCTTTCTTT
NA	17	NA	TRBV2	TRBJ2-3	CASSVPPWASSTDTQYF	TGTGCCAGCAGTGTTCCACCCTGGGCTAGCAGCACAGATACGCAGTATTTT
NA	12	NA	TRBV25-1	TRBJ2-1	CASSVNRGEQFF	TGTGCCAGCAGTGTAAACCGAGGGGAGCAGTTCTTC
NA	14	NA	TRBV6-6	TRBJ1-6	CASSYSPTGSPLHF	TGTGCCAGCAGTTACTCGCCGACGGGTTCACCCCTCCACTTT
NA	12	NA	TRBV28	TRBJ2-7	CASSWPTYEQYF	TGTGCCAGCAGTTGGCCAACCTACGAGCAGTACTTC
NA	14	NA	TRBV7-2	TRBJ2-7	CASSLGLLAYEQYF	TGTGCCAGCAGTTTAGGATTACTGGCCTACGAGCAGTACTTC
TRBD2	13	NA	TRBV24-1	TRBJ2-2	CATASGRTGELFF	TGTGCCACGGCTAGCGGGAGAACCGGGGAGCTGTTTTTT
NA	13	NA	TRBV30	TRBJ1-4	CAGSQGRNEKLFF	TGTGCCGGCTCCCAGGGGCGTAATGAAAAACTGTTTTTT
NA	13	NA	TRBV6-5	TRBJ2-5	CASSSGLKETQYF	TGTGCCAGCAGTTCAGGCCTAAAAGAGACCCAGTACTTC
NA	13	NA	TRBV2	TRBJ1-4	CASKGYINEKLFF	TGTGCCAGCAAGGGGTATATTAATGAAAAACTGTTTTTT
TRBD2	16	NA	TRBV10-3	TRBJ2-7	CAISESGGTSAYEQYF	TGTGCCATCAGTGAGTCCGGGGGGACTAGCGCATACGAGCAGTACTTC
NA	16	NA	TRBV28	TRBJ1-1	CASYQTRTPTGTEAFF	TGTGCCAGCTATCAGACAAGAACACCCACGGGGACTGAAGCTTTCTTT